This TCR beta chain was captured by sequencing in a study of T cell repertoires in cytomegalovirus infection. Study as a whole: Public TCR beta signatures provided an indication of both CMV infection and a matching HLA type. Study conclusions and caveats: Pooled public TCR beta family frequency picked out CMV carriers with the relevant HLA. Dominant in the ex vivo response were TCR beta clonotypes restricted by HLA-C and specific for CMV.

As for this clonotype: Its antigen is unidentified.

Between the trimmed V and J ends, which lost 3 bases and 0 bases, there was a span of 14 bases. CDR1 and CDR2 (germline): MDHEN, SYDVKM. The CDR3 contains 16 residues. TCRdb re-analysed the reads in MiXCR, keeping a single row per CDR3 protein. The repertoire holds a few hundred thousand distinct CDR3 sequences, with approximately 26% as singletons. The specimen was PBMCs. The source of this sequence is a human donor in good health (CMV status not recorded). Some clones in this sample may be carry-over from other donors' samples. V gene TRBV28 combines with J gene TRBJ1-2; D is uncertain. For the CDR3, the DNA is TGTGCCAGCAGTTTTGGGGTTCCAGGAGCTAACTATGGCTACACCTTC. This gives the protein CASSFGVPGANYGYTF.